Shown below are 10 T cell receptor beta chains from a single sample sequenced in a study of T cells in Graves' hyperthyroidism and ophthalmopathy (dated by TCRdb to about 2019). Libraries were built with multiplex PCR. TCRdb lists the instrument as Illumina HiSeq 2000. The TCR beta CDR3 regions were amplified from RNA transcripts. The first round of RT-PCR for the TCR CDR3 was performed with the HTBI primer set and the Qiagen OneStep RT-PCR kit. The raw public data were reprocessed by TCRdb itself: fastp quality trimming at Q25, MiXCR clonotype calling, in-frame beta chains only. Duplicate CDR3 protein sequences are folded into a single record with the most common DNA and genes. This sample has under 650,000 distinct CDR3 sequences in its table, and 15% to 20% of those were observed once. Approximately 3.8% of the sample lies in the top ten. Sequences were obtained from blood. All receptors derive from a woman aged 25 to 39 with Graves' hyperthyroidism.

The table lists this clonotype with many counts. The chain has TRBV24-1 and TRBJ1-5; 8 bases map to TRBD1. Trimming at V came to 5 bases and at J to 5 bases, leaving 10 bases not matched to a gene. Germline values: CDR1 KGHDR, CDR2 SFDVKD. CDR3 length equals 16 residues. CDR3 coding DNA: TGTGCCACCAGTGCCGCGACAGGGGCAAAGGATCAGCCCCAGCATTTT. Amino acid sequence: CATSAATGAKDQPQHF.

The gene calls are TRBV11-3 and TRBJ2-3; D tentatively fits TRBD1 or TRBD2 (5 bases each). The CDR3 loop spans 15 amino acids. Germline CDR1 reads SGHNT; CDR2 reads YENEEA. With 3 bases removed from V and 8 bases from J, the gap between germline ends came to 18 bases. The CDR3 nucleotides read TGTGCCAGCAGCTTGGTTGGGGGAAGCACGGGTACGCAGTATTTT. It is translated as CASSLVGGSTGTQYF.

This chain joins TRBV15 and TRBJ2-1; tentative D call: TRBD2 (8 bases). Trimming removed 0 bases at V and 2 bases at J, with 14 bases between. The germline V gene has CDR1 LNHNV and CDR2 YYDKDF (reference sequence). The CDR3 loop spans 17 amino acids. As DNA, the CDR3 is TGTGCCACCAGCAGAGATCGGGGGGGACAGCCCTACAATGAGCAGTTCTTC. Its protein product is CATSRDRGGQPYNEQFF.

The chain couples TRBV2 to TRBJ1-5; D ambiguous. Trimming left V 3 bases short and J 3 bases short, with 6 bases between. Germline V gives CDR1 SNHLY, CDR2 FYNNEI. The CDR3 contains 13 residues. The DNA of the CDR3 is TGTGCCAGCAGTGATGGATTCAATCAGCCCCAGCATTTT. Translating gives CASSDGFNQPQHF.

This clonotype has a count of ten or more. The CDR3 sequence: CAWAGYHLTISSTDTQYF. Written as DNA, the CDR3 is TGTGCCTGGGCCGGGTACCATCTCACTATATCTAGCACAGATACGCAGTATTTT. The chain employs TRBV30 and TRBJ2-3; D gene unclear. Between the trimmed V and J ends, which lost 5 bases and 0 bases, there was a span of 24 bases. Germline CDR1 and CDR2: GTSNPN and SVGIG (reference sequence). The CDR3 sequence is 18 residues long. The variable domain in full, completed from reference TRBV30 and TRBJ2-3, reads SQTIHQWPATLVQPVGSPLSLECTVEGTSNPNLYWYRQAAGRGLQLLFYSVGIGQISSEVPQNLSASRPQDRQFILSSKKLLLSDSGFYLCAWAGYHLTISSTDTQYFGPGTRLTVL.

This clonotype was detected ten times or more. The chain uses TRBV29-1 and TRBJ2-7, with 7 bases that match TRBD1. The V and J ends lost 4 bases and 3 bases, in that order; junction bases with no gene match: 6. CDR1 and CDR2 (germline): SQVTM, ANQGSEA. The CDR3 consists of 13 residues. In nucleotides, the CDR3 is TGCAGCGTTGGGCCGGGACAGCTCTACGAGCAGTACTTC. It encodes CSVGPGQLYEQYF.

In its sample, this clonotype was seen many times. The chain carries TRBV7-9 and TRBJ1-4; D is unresolved. Trimming left V 8 bases short and J 5 bases short, with 15 bases between. The CDR3 spans 14 residues. Germline values: CDR1 SEHNR, CDR2 FQNEAQ (reference sequence). The CDR3 sequence: CASADLGENEKLFF. The CDR3 DNA is TGTGCCAGCGCCGACCTCGGGGAGAATGAAAAACTGTTTTTT.

Ten or more counts support this clonotype. The chain joins TRBV27 to TRBJ2-1; D unclear. Trimming shortened V by 3 bases and J by 3 bases, and 12 bases separated the two germline ends. The CDR3 is 15 amino acids. The V gene's germline CDR1 is MNHEY and CDR2 SMNVEV (reference sequence). CDR3 residues: CASSFLQVDYNEQFF. The CDR3, as DNA: TGTGCCAGCAGTTTCCTTCAGGTAGACTACAATGAGCAGTTCTTC.

This clonotype was observed at least ten times. The rearrangement links TRBV6-1 to TRBJ1-6, with 9 bases identical to TRBD1. Per the germline V gene, CDR1 is MNHNS and CDR2 is SASEGT. Trimming took 2 bases from V and 8 from J; bases not matched to a gene: 10. The CDR3 extends over 17 amino acids. The CDR3 protein is CASSETGTGLFDSPLHF. In nucleotides, the CDR3 is TGTGCCAGCAGTGAAACCGGGACAGGGCTTTTTGATTCACCCCTCCACTTT.

The J gene is TRBJ2-2, the V gene TRBV27; no clear D gene. The CDR3 runs 14 residues. V was trimmed by 7 bases and J by 2 bases, leaving 11 bases between them. In germline, CDR1 is MNHEY, CDR2 SMNVEV (reference sequence). The CDR3 bases are TGTGCCAGCAAATTAGGCAGTAACACCGGGGAGCTGTTTTTT. This gives the protein CASKLGSNTGELFF.